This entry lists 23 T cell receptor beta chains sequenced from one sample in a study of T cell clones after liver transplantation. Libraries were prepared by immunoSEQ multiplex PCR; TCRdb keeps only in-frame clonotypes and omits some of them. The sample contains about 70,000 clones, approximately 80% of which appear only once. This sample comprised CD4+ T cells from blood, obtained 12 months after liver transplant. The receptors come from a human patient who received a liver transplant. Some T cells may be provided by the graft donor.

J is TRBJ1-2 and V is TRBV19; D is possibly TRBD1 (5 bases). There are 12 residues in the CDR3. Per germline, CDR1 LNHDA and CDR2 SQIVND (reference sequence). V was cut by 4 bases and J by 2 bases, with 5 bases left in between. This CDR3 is CASSRQNYGYTF. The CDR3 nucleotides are TGTGCCAGTAGTAGACAGAACTATGGCTACACCTTC.

The CDR3 nucleotides read TGTGCCAGCAGCTTAAGTAGCGGATACAATGAGCAGTTCTTC. Its protein is CASSLSSGYNEQFF. The genes are TRBV11-2 and TRBJ2-1, with D possibly TRBD2 on 6 matching bases. V gave up 2 bases and J gave up 4 bases, with 9 bases separating them. The CDR3 loop spans 14 amino acids. The germline V gene encodes CDR1 SGHAT and CDR2 FQNNGV.

The CDR3 sequence is CASRAGQQYNEQFF. The CDR3 nucleotides read TGTGCCAGCAGGGCGGGACAGCAATACAATGAGCAGTTCTTC. The chain recombines TRBV7-3 with TRBJ2-1, with D possibly TRBD1 on 7 matching bases. Germline values: CDR1 SGHTA, CDR2 FQGTGA. Trimming stripped 6 bases from V and 4 bases from J, with 13 bases between. The CDR3 is 14 residues long.

CDR3 nucleotides: TGTGCCAGCACCCCCCGAAGGACAGGGGTGGGCTACACCTTC. Protein sequence: CASTPRRTGVGYTF. This rearrangement joins TRBV28 to TRBJ1-2; TRBD1 matches 9 bases. The CDR3 sequence is 14 residues long. After removal of 7 bases from V and 8 bases from J, the junction contained 11 bases not matched to a gene. Germline CDR1 reads MDHEN; CDR2 reads SYDVKM.

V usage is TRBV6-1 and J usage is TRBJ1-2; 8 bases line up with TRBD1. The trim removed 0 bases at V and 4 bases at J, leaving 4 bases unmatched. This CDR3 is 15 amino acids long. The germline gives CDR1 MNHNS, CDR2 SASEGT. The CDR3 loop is CASSEAWTGPYGYTF. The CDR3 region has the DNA TGTGCCAGCAGTGAAGCTTGGACAGGGCCCTATGGCTACACCTTC.

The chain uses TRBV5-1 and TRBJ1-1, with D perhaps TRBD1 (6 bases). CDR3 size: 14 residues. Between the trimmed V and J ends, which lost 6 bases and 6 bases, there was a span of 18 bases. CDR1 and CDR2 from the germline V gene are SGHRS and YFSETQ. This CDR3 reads CASTWGGPRAEAFF. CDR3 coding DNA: TGCGCCAGCACCTGGGGGGGGCCGAGGGCTGAAGCTTTCTTT.

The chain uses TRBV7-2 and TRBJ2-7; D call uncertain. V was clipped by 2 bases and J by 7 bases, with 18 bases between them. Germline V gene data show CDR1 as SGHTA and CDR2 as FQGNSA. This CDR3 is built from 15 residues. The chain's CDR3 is CASSLSMGKVGEQYF. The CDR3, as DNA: TGTGCCAGCAGCTTAAGTATGGGGAAGGTCGGGGAGCAGTACTTC.

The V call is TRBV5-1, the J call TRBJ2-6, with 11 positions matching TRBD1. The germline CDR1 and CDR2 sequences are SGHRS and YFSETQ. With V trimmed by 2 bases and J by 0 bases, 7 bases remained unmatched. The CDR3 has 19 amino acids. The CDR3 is CASSLGDRGYDSGANVLTF. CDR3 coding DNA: TGCGCCAGCAGCTTAGGGGACAGGGGGTACGACTCTGGGGCCAACGTCCTGACTTTC.

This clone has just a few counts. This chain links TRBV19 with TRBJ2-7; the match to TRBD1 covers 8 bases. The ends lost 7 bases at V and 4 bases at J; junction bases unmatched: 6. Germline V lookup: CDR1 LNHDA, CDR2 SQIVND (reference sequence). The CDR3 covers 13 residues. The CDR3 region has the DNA TGTGCCAGTAAGGGGACAGGATCATACGAGCAGTACTTC. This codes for CASKGTGSYEQYF.

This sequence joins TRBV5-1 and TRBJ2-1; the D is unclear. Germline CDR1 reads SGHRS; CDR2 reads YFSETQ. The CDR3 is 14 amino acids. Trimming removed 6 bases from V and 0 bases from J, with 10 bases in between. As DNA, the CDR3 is TGCGCCAGCACCGAGCTGAGCTCCTACAATGAGCAGTTCTTC. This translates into CASTELSSYNEQFF.

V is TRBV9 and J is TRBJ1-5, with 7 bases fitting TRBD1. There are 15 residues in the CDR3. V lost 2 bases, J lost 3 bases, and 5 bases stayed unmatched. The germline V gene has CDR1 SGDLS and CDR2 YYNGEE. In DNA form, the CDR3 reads TGTGCCAGCAGCGTGGGGGACAGCCTCAATCAGCCCCAGCATTTT. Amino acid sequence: CASSVGDSLNQPQHF.

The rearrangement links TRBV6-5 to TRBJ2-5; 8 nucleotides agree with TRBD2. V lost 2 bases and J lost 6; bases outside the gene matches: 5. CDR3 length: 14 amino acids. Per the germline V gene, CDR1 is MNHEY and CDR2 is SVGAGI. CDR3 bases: TGTGCCAGCAGTTACGGTGCGGGAGGAAAGACCCAGTACTTC. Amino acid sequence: CASSYGAGGKTQYF.

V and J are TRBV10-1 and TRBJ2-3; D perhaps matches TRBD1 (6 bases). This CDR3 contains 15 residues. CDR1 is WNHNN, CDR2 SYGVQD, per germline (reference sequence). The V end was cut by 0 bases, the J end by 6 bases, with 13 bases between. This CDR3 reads CASSESSGAADTQYF. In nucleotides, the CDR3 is TGCGCCAGCAGTGAGTCTTCAGGGGCCGCGGATACGCAGTATTTT.

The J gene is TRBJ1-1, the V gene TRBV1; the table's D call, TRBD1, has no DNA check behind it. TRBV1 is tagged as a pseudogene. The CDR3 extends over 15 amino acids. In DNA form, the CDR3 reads TGCACCAGCAGCCAAATAGGGACAGTCAACACTGAAGCTTTCTTT. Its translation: CTSSQIGTVNTEAFF.

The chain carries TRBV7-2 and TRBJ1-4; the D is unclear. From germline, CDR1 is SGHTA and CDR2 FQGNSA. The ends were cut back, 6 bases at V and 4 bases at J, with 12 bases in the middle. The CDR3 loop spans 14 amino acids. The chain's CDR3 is CASRQQQINEKLFF. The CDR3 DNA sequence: TGTGCCAGCAGACAACAGCAGATTAATGAAAAACTGTTTTTT.

The CDR3 loop reads CASSLGGDRGPEAFF. CDR3 DNA: TGTGCCAGCAGTTTAGGGGGTGACAGGGGTCCTGAAGCTTTCTTT. This chain links TRBV28 with TRBJ1-1; 8 bases agree with TRBD1. From germline, CDR1 is MDHEN and CDR2 SYDVKM. This CDR3 has 15 amino acids. J was trimmed by 6 bases and V by 2 bases; bases with no gene match: 8.

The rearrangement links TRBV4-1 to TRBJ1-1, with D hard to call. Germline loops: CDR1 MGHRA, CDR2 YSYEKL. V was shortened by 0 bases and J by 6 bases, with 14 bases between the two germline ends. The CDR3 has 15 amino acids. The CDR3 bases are TGCGCCAGCAGCCAAGAAGGACGAGGACGAGCTGAAGCTTTCTTT. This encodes CASSQEGRGRAEAFF.

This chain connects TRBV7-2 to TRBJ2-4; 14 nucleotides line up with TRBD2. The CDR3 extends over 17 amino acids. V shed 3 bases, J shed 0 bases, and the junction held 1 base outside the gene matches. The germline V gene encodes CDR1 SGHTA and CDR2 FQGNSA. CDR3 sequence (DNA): TGTGCCAGCAGCTTGACTAGCGGGAGGGTAGCCAAAAACATTCAGTACTTC. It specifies CASSLTSGRVAKNIQYF.

The CDR3 coding sequence is TGTGCCAGCAGTGACGGCAGGGCCCAAGAGACCCAGTACTTC. This codes for CASSDGRAQETQYF. The rearrangement uses TRBV2 and TRBJ2-5, with D possibly matching TRBD1 (5 bases). The CDR3 contains 14 residues. With 3 bases removed from V and 1 base from J, the gap between germline ends came to 9 bases. CDR1 SNHLY and CDR2 FYNNEI come from the germline V gene.

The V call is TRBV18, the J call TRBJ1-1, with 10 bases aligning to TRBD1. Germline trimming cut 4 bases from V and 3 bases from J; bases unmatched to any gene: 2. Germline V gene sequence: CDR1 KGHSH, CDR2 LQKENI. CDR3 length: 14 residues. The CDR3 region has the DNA TGTGCCAGCTCACAGGGACAGGGGTACACTGAAGCTTTCTTT. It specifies CASSQGQGYTEAFF.

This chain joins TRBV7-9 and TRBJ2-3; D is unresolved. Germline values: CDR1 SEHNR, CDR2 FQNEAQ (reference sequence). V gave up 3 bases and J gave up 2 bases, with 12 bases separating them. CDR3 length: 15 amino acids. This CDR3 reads CASSFAAASTDTQYF. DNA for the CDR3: TGTGCCAGCAGCTTTGCGGCAGCATCCACAGATACGCAGTATTTT.

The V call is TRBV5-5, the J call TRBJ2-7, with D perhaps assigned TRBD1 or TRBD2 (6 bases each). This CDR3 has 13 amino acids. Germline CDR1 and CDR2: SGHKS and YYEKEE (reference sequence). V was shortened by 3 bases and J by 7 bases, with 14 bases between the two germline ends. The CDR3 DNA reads TGTGCCAGCAGCTCGGGCGGGGACACGGAGCAGTACTTC. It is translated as CASSSGGDTEQYF. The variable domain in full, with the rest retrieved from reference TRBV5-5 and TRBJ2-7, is DAGVTQSPTHLIKTRGQQVTLRCSPISGHKSVSWYQQVLGQGPQFIFQYYEKEERGRGNFPDRFSARQFPNYSSELNVNALLLGDSALYLCASSSGGDTEQYFGPGTRLTVT.

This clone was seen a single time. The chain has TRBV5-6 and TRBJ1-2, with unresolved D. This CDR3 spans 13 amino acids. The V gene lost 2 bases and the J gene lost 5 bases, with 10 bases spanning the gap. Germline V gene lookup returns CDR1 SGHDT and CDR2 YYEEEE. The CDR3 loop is CASSLKMEYGYTF. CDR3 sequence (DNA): TGTGCCAGCAGCTTAAAGATGGAATATGGCTACACCTTC.